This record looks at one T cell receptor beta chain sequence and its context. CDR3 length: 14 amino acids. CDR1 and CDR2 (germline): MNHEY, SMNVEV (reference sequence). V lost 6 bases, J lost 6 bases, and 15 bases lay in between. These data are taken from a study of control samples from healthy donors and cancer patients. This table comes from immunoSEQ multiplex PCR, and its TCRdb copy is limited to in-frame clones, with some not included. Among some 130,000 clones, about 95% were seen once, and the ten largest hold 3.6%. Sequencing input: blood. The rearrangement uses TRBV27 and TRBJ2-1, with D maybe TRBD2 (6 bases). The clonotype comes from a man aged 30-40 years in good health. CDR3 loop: CASSSGSSVNEQFF. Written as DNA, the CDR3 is TGTGCCAGCAGCTCCGGTTCTAGCGTCAATGAGCAGTTCTTC.